This TCR beta chain comes out of a study of T cell responses to AZD1222 COVID-19 vaccine. The assay was immunoSEQ multiplex PCR, and TCRdb's table has in-frame clones only and misses some. The sample shows some 120,000 clones, 85% to 95% of them seen only once. Whole-study findings and limits: Spike-specific TCR repertoires showed rising breadth and depth after two AZD1222 doses. Clonal diversity was possibly underestimated; the donors were predominantly white British and more often female.

This clone was detected once. The antigen remains unidentified. The ends were cut back, 2 bases at V and 3 bases at J, with 8 bases in the middle. Germline V gene lookup returns CDR1 MNHEY and CDR2 SVGAGI. The CDR3 runs to 13 residues. The chain links TRBV6-5 to TRBJ2-7; unclear D gene. The sequence was collected from an adult in good health. Sequences were derived from peripheral blood, sampled on day 0 of AZD1222 vaccination. The CDR3 sequence is CASSYNSFYEQYF. The CDR3 bases are TGTGCCAGCAGTTACAACAGTTTCTACGAGCAGTACTTC.